The rows below give T cell receptor beta chains drawn from one sample of a study of Ad26.COV2.S vaccination and SARS-CoV-2 variants. Method: immunoSEQ multiplex PCR; TCRdb's copy keeps in-frame clones and lacks some. This table has roughly 450,000 clones, 80% to 95% appearing once. The sample in question was peripheral blood, obtained in a trial of Ad26.COV2.S vaccine versus placebo. These receptors were taken from a person between 18 and 65 years old who received the Ad26.COV2.S COVID-19 vaccine or a placebo. The CDR3 runs from the conserved cysteine through the conserved F or W. D genes are given only for firm matches. Only some rows state a clone size, as once, few, many or a class for expanded clones.

size	V	J	D	CDR3	DNA
once	TRBV6-1	TRBJ1-2	NA	CASSEDSLYGYTF	TGTGCCAGCAGTGAAGACTCCCTCTATGGCTACACCTTC
NA	TRBV5-4	TRBJ2-2	NA	CASSAGTTNTGELFF	TGTGCCAGCAGCGCCGGGACGACGAACACCGGGGAGCTGTTTTTT
NA	TRBV6-6	TRBJ1-2	NA	CASSYRGSRYGYTF	TGTGCCAGCAGTTACAGAGGGAGTCGGTATGGCTACACCTTC
NA	TRBV7-8	TRBJ2-5	NA	CASSPVGFQETQYF	TGTGCCAGCTCCCCCGTCGGGTTCCAAGAGACCCAGTACTTC
NA	TRBV12-3/TRBV12-4	TRBJ2-1	NA	CASSRGTNNEQFF	TGTGCCAGCAGCCGAGGGACAAACAATGAGCAGTTCTTC
NA	TRBV2	TRBJ2-3	NA	CASSELGGYPVSVWDTQYF	TGTGCCAGCAGTGAGTTGGGCGGCTATCCGGTCTCGGTCTGGGATACGCAGTATTTT
NA	TRBV28	TRBJ2-3	TRBD2	CASSPLLAGGPGTQYF	TGTGCCAGCAGTCCTCTGTTAGCGGGAGGGCCCGGCACGCAGTATTTT
NA	TRBV25-1	TRBJ1-2	NA	CASSEFKWGNGYTF	TGTGCCAGCAGTGAATTTAAGTGGGGGAATGGCTACACCTTC
NA	TRBV29-1	TRBJ2-1	NA	CSVEVGGHDPYNEQFF	TGCAGCGTTGAAGTTGGGGGACATGACCCCTACAATGAGCAGTTCTTC
NA	TRBV2	TRBJ2-3	NA	CASSRLTDTQYF	TGTGCCAGCAGTAGGCTCACAGATACGCAGTATTTT
NA	TRBV3-1/TRBV3-2	TRBJ1-5	NA	CASSQDTVENQPQHF	TGTGCCAGCAGCCAAGATACGGTGGAAAATCAGCCCCAGCATTTT
NA	TRBV6-5	TRBJ1-1	TRBD1	CASSPFGQVANAFF	TGTGCCAGCAGCCCATTCGGACAGGTGGCGAATGCTTTCTTT
once	TRBV19	TRBJ2-1	TRBD2	CASSTGTSGRGHNEQFF	TGTGCCAGTAGTACCGGGACTAGCGGGAGAGGCCACAATGAGCAGTTCTTC
NA	TRBV30	TRBJ2-2	NA	CAWRGAGQVASAGELFF	TGTGCCTGGAGGGGGGCTGGCCAGGTAGCATCGGCCGGGGAGCTGTTTTTT
NA	TRBV6-5	TRBJ1-2	TRBD1	CASTRGQGGLYGYTF	TGTGCCAGCACCCGAGGACAGGGGGGCCTCTATGGCTACACCTTC
once	TRBV30	TRBJ2-1	NA	CAGGLKRNNEQFF	TGTGCCGGGGGACTTAAAAGAAACAATGAGCAGTTCTTC
NA	TRBV13	TRBJ1-2	NA	CASRPWGGGDYGYTF	TGTGCCAGCAGACCCTGGGGGGGCGGCGACTATGGCTACACCTTC
NA	TRBV27	TRBJ2-3	NA	CASSLEPTDTQYF	TGTGCCAGCAGTTTAGAACCCACAGATACGCAGTATTTT
NA	TRBV4-3	TRBJ2-7	TRBD1	CASSQGTGHEQYF	TGCGCCAGCAGCCAAGGGACAGGGCACGAGCAGTACTTC
NA	TRBV18	TRBJ1-4	TRBD1	CASSLGQGVRKLFF	TGTGCCAGCTCACTCGGACAGGGTGTAAGAAAACTGTTTTTT
NA	TRBV4-2	TRBJ2-7	NA	CASSLVGREQYF	TGTGCCAGCAGCCTAGTGGGACGGGAGCAGTACTTC
NA	TRBV24-1	TRBJ2-7	NA	CATSDSTGYEQYF	TGTGCCACCAGTGATTCAACAGGGTACGAGCAGTACTTC
NA	TRBV27	TRBJ2-1	NA	CASSLTSQREQFF	TGTGCCAGCAGTTTAACTAGCCAGCGTGAGCAGTTCTTC
NA	TRBV7-9	TRBJ2-3	NA	CASSLGQFTDTQYF	TGTGCCAGCAGCTTAGGACAGTTCACAGATACGCAGTATTTT
NA	TRBV7-9	TRBJ2-7	TRBD1	CASSFGQGINEQYF	TGTGCCAGCAGCTTCGGACAGGGGATAAACGAGCAGTACTTC
NA	TRBV30	TRBJ1-1	NA	CAGGGTEAFF	TGTGCTGGAGGGGGCACTGAAGCTTTCTTT
NA	TRBV30	TRBJ1-4	NA	CAWSKDRDEKLFF	TGTGCCTGGTCGAAGGACCGGGATGAAAAACTGTTTTTT
NA	TRBV5-4	TRBJ1-1	NA	CASSLVQDMNTEAFF	TGTGCCAGCAGCTTGGTTCAAGATATGAACACTGAAGCTTTCTTT
few	TRBV5-4	TRBJ2-7	TRBD2	CASSFGTSGSYEQYF	TGTGCCAGCAGCTTCGGGACTAGCGGATCCTACGAGCAGTACTTC
NA	TRBV28	TRBJ1-5	NA	CASTTYWGNNQPQHF	TGTGCCAGCACCACCTATTGGGGGAACAATCAGCCCCAGCATTTT
NA	TRBV29-1	TRBJ2-5	NA	CSVYWASRETQYF	TGCAGCGTTTACTGGGCTTCGAGGGAGACCCAGTACTTC
NA	TRBV28	TRBJ1-2	NA	CASSSGGGYGYTF	TGTGCCAGCAGTTCTGGGGGCGGCTATGGCTACACCTTC
NA	TRBV7-9	TRBJ2-7	NA	CASSATGRSYEQYF	TGTGCCAGCAGTGCCACAGGGAGATCGTACGAGCAGTACTTC
NA	TRBV6-1	TRBJ2-1	TRBD2	CASSEISGSSYNEQFF	TGTGCCAGCAGTGAAATTAGCGGGAGCTCCTACAATGAGCAGTTCTTC
NA	TRBV19	TRBJ2-7	TRBD1	CASSGPGQYYEQYF	TGTGCCAGTAGTGGACCGGGACAGTACTACGAGCAGTACTTC
NA	TRBV7-9	TRBJ2-3	NA	CASSPRFGSTDTQYF	TGTGCCAGCAGCCCCCGGTTTGGCAGCACAGATACGCAGTATTTT
NA	TRBV9	TRBJ1-6	NA	CASSAVEGSPTNSPLHF	TGTGCCAGCAGCGCAGTTGAGGGGTCGCCCACAAATTCACCCCTCCACTTT
NA	TRBV18	TRBJ1-2	NA	CASSPSGEGYTF	TGTGCCAGCTCACCATCAGGGGAGGGCTACACCTTC
NA	TRBV6-2/TRBV6-3	TRBJ2-7	NA	CASSYSVRVSYF	TGTGCCAGCAGTTACTCCGTCCGGGTTTCGTACTTC
NA	TRBV5-5	TRBJ2-7	NA	CASSYRAPRNSEQYF	TGTGCCAGCAGCTACCGGGCACCGAGGAACTCCGAGCAGTACTTC
NA	TRBV5-8	TRBJ2-1	NA	CASSPGVSSYNEQFF	TGTGCCAGCAGCCCAGGGGTGAGCTCCTACAATGAGCAGTTCTTC
once	TRBV6-2/TRBV6-3	TRBJ2-1	NA	CASSQQPVSPYNEQFF	TGTGCCAGCAGCCAACAACCCGTATCCCCCTACAATGAGCAGTTCTTC
NA	TRBV11-2	TRBJ1-4	TRBD1	CASSRDRGREKLFF	TGTGCCAGCAGCAGGGACAGGGGTAGAGAAAAACTGTTTTTT
NA	TRBV5-5	TRBJ2-2	TRBD2	CASIPHPWREGPGELFF	TGTGCCAGCATCCCCCATCCGTGGCGGGAGGGCCCCGGGGAGCTGTTTTTT
NA	TRBV29-1	TRBJ2-7	NA	CSVAITGSYEQYF	TGCAGCGTCGCCATAACAGGGTCCTACGAGCAGTACTTC
NA	TRBV12-3/TRBV12-4	TRBJ2-1	NA	CASSTIAARRFF	TGTGCCAGCAGTACCATAGCGGCCCGCCGGTTCTTC
NA	TRBV7-2	TRBJ2-5	NA	CASSLRGSEETQYF	TGTGCCAGCAGCTTGAGGGGGAGTGAAGAGACCCAGTACTTC
NA	TRBV4-1	TRBJ2-7	TRBD2	CASSQPTSGSSYEQYF	TGCGCCAGCAGCCAACCGACTAGCGGGAGCTCCTACGAGCAGTACTTC